One and the same sample provided the 23 T cell receptor beta chains below, sequenced in a study of shared clonotypes between healthy human individuals. Sequenced by immunoSEQ multiplex PCR; TCRdb stores in-frame clones only, minus some. Among approximately 2.1 million clones listed, approximately 93% were seen once. Specimen: naive CD4+ T cells from PBMCs. Documented subset: CD45RA+ positively selected. The receptors derive from a man younger than 35 in good health. Some clones in this sample may be carry-over from other donors' samples.

The chain recombines TRBV19 with TRBJ2-7, with unresolved D. V gave up 3 bases and J gave up 0 bases, with 9 bases separating them. The CDR3 extends over 14 amino acids. CDR1 LNHDA and CDR2 SQIVND come from the germline V gene (reference sequence). CDR3 loop: CASSMGRLSYEQYF. Here the CDR3 DNA reads TGTGCCAGTAGTATGGGTCGCCTCTCCTACGAGCAGTACTTC.

This sequence joins TRBV5-1 and TRBJ2-4, with 7 bases fitting TRBD1. CDR1 and CDR2 from the germline V gene are SGHRS and YFSETQ. V shed 4 bases and J 9 bases; nucleotides not matched to a gene: 7. There are 13 residues in the CDR3. Written as DNA, the CDR3 is TGCGCCAGCAGCGTCGGACAGGAGGCCATTCAGTACTTC. It codes for CASSVGQEAIQYF.

J is TRBJ1-2 and V is TRBV5-6, with D unresolved. With 1 base removed from V and 3 bases from J, the gap between germline ends came to 10 bases. CDR3 size: 14 residues. CDR1 SGHDT and CDR2 YYEEEE come from the germline V gene. The CDR3 DNA reads as TGTGCCAGCAGCTTGAACGGAATACACTATGGCTACACCTTC. This translates into CASSLNGIHYGYTF.

The chain carries TRBV7-9 and TRBJ1-6, with D uncertain. Per the germline V gene, CDR1 is SEHNR and CDR2 is FQNEAQ (reference sequence). This CDR3 comprises 13 residues. Trimming took off 5 bases at V and 9 bases at J, with 11 bases between the two ends. The CDR3 DNA is TGTGCCAGCAGCCCGGCATTGTTTTCACCCCTCCACTTT. Protein product: CASSPALFSPLHF.

The rearrangement uses TRBV7-9 and TRBJ2-3; D might be TRBD1 (5 bases). Germline CDR1 and CDR2: SEHNR and FQNEAQ (reference sequence). The ends were cut back, 1 base at V and 6 bases at J, with 11 bases in the middle. This CDR3 contains 14 residues. In DNA, the CDR3 is TGTGCCAGCAGCTTAGGTGGGGCAGGGGATACGCAGTATTTT. Protein: CASSLGGAGDTQYF.

This rearrangement joins TRBV29-1 to TRBJ2-7, with TRBD1 matching 8 bases. The CDR3 runs to 13 residues. Germline lookup yields CDR1 SQVTM and CDR2 ANQGSEA. J was trimmed by 2 bases and V by 6 bases; bases with no gene match: 6. The DNA for the CDR3 is TGCAGCGTCCAGGGGGCTCCGGCCTACGAGCAGTACTTC. This gives the protein CSVQGAPAYEQYF.

This clone was observed a single time. The chain employs TRBV19 and TRBJ2-4; no reliable D call. In germline, CDR1 is LNHDA, CDR2 SQIVND (reference sequence). The CDR3 has 14 amino acids. Trimming removed 5 bases at V and 2 bases at J, with 10 bases between. The CDR3 protein is CASSPDSSKNIQYF. DNA for the CDR3: TGTGCCAGTAGTCCCGACTCCTCCAAAAACATTCAGTACTTC.

The CDR3 nucleotides are TGTGCCAGTAGTATCAAAAAAATAAATGTCCGGGAAGAAGAGACCCAGTACTTC. Translated, it gives CASSIKKINVREEETQYF. The V and J genes are TRBV19 and TRBJ2-5, with D perhaps matching TRBD2 (5 bases). Trimming shortened V by 3 bases and J by 3 bases, and 23 bases separated the two germline ends. The CDR3 runs 18 residues. Germline V gives CDR1 LNHDA, CDR2 SQIVND (reference sequence).

The chain employs TRBV2 and TRBJ2-3; possibly TRBD1 for D (8 bases). Germline V gives CDR1 SNHLY, CDR2 FYNNEI. The CDR3 has 16 residues. Trimming stripped 6 bases from V and 5 bases from J, with 21 bases between. Written as DNA, the CDR3 is TGTGCCAGCAGCCGTCAGGGGGCGGGAGCTGGAGATACGCAGTATTTT. Residues: CASSRQGAGAGDTQYF. Complete variable domain (other parts from reference TRBV2 and TRBJ2-3): EPEVTQTPSHQVTQMGQEVILRCVPISNHLYFYWYRQILGQKVEFLVSFYNNEISEKSEIFDDQFSVERPDGSNFTLKIRSTKLEDSAMYFCASSRQGAGAGDTQYFGPGTRLTVL.

The chain is built from TRBV18 and TRBJ2-7; 7 bases fit TRBD1. The CDR3 extends over 16 amino acids. Per germline, CDR1 KGHSH and CDR2 LQKENI. V was clipped by 4 bases and J by 0 bases; unmatched bases: 9. CDR3 in amino acids: CASSQRTGDRSYEQYF. The CDR3 nucleotides read TGTGCCAGCTCACAAAGGACAGGCGATCGCTCCTACGAGCAGTACTTC.

The chain has TRBV5-1 and TRBJ2-3; 9 nucleotides line up with TRBD2. From germline, CDR1 is SGHRS and CDR2 YFSETQ. V was pared by 0 bases and J by 4 bases, with 12 bases of the junction left unmatched. The CDR3 sequence is 18 residues long. In DNA form, the CDR3 reads TGCGCCAGCAGCTTGGTCACTAGCGGGCTCAGTGGGGCAGATACGCAGTATTTT. Translated, it gives CASSLVTSGLSGADTQYF.

The chain links TRBV19 to TRBJ2-3; 10 bases agree with TRBD2. Germline-derived CDR1 and CDR2 are LNHDA and SQIVND (reference sequence). The CDR3 extends over 15 amino acids. The V segment lost 7 bases and the J segment 2 bases; nucleotides outside the gene matches: 6. As DNA, the CDR3 is TGTGCCAGTACTCTGACTAGCGGGTACACAGATACGCAGTATTTT. This gives the protein CASTLTSGYTDTQYF.

This clone was counted between two and nine times. The J gene is TRBJ1-2, the V gene TRBV25-1; 9 bases line up with TRBD1. Per germline, CDR1 MGHDK and CDR2 SYGVNS. The trim removed 8 bases at V and 5 bases at J, leaving 6 bases unmatched. This CDR3 spans 13 amino acids. DNA of the CDR3: TGTGCCAGCGGGCCCGGGACAGGGTATGGCTACACCTTC. It specifies CASGPGTGYGYTF.

Worth noting for this clone: Other DNA sequences in the sample encode the same CDR3. The J gene is TRBJ2-1, the V gene TRBV5-1; a possible D gene is TRBD1 (6 bases). From germline, CDR1 is SGHRS and CDR2 YFSETQ. The CDR3 sequence is 14 residues long. V was shortened by 0 bases and J by 4 bases, with 8 bases between the two germline ends. The CDR3 spells CASSLGTAYNEQFF. The CDR3, as DNA: TGCGCCAGCAGCTTGGGGACAGCGTACAATGAGCAGTTCTTC. Filled out from reference TRBV5-1 and TRBJ2-1, the complete variable domain reads KAGVTQTPRYLIKTRGQQVTLSCSPISGHRSVSWYQQTPGQGLQFLFEYFSETQRNKGNFPGRFSGRQFSNSRSEMNVSTLELGDSALYLCASSLGTAYNEQFFGPGTRLTVL.

The V gene is TRBV9, the J gene TRBJ2-3, with D possibly being TRBD2 (6 bases). Per the germline V gene, CDR1 is SGDLS and CDR2 is YYNGEE. V shed 3 bases and J shed 0 bases, with 14 bases lying between them. The CDR3 is 16 residues long. The CDR3 DNA follows: TGTGCCAGCAGCGAGATTGGGCTAGCGAGCACAGATACGCAGTATTTT. It encodes CASSEIGLASTDTQYF.

The table lists this clone with a count of one. The V call is TRBV7-9, the J call TRBJ2-4; D possibly corresponds to TRBD2 (6 bases). The V end was cut by 4 bases, the J end by 10 bases, with 11 bases between. This CDR3 is built from 12 residues. Germline CDR1 SEHNR, CDR2 FQNEAQ (reference sequence). CDR3 amino acids: CASSWGGGIQYF. CDR3 DNA sequence: TGTGCCAGCAGCTGGGGAGGTGGGATTCAGTACTTC.

The V gene is TRBV28, the J gene TRBJ2-7; unclear D gene. Germline V lookup: CDR1 MDHEN, CDR2 SYDVKM. V was cut by 8 bases and J by 2 bases, with 13 bases left in between. This CDR3 spans 13 amino acids. The CDR3 nucleotides read TGTGCCAGCCGGCTGCCGGCAGCCTACGAGCAGTACTTC. It is translated as CASRLPAAYEQYF.

The V and J genes are TRBV6-1 and TRBJ1-2; D is undetermined. This CDR3 has 16 residues. Trimming removed 4 bases from V and 6 bases from J, with 21 bases in between. CDR1 and CDR2 from the germline V gene are MNHNS and SASEGT. CDR3 in amino acids: CASSAPPPRRGHGYTF. The CDR3 DNA reads TGTGCCAGCAGTGCTCCCCCCCCCAGGAGAGGTCATGGCTACACCTTC.

CDR3 nucleotides: TGTGCCAGCAGCTCCCGTCCCGACTCCTACGAGCAGTACTTC. It specifies CASSSRPDSYEQYF. The chain recombines TRBV11-2 with TRBJ2-7; no clear D gene. CDR3 size: 14 residues. Germline lookup yields CDR1 SGHAT and CDR2 FQNNGV. Trimming removed 4 bases at V and 0 bases at J, with 10 bases between.

To note about this clone: The junction departs from germline at one end; a sequencing error may be responsible. The chain couples TRBV7-3 to TRBJ2-3, with D hard to call. Looked up from germline, CDR1 is SGHTA and CDR2 is FQGTGA. The CDR3 is 15 amino acids. CDR3 sequence: CASSLTPDRTDTQYF. The CDR3, as DNA: TGTGCCAGCAGCCTAACGCCTGACCGCACAGATACGCAGTATTTT.

This sequence joins TRBV2 and TRBJ2-1; D uncertain. Germline V gene sequence: CDR1 SNHLY, CDR2 FYNNEI. CDR3 length: 12 residues. The ends were cut back, 6 bases at V and 6 bases at J, with 9 bases in the middle. The DNA for the CDR3 is TGTGCCAGCAGCTACCATTCCAATGAGCAGTTCTTC. Protein sequence: CASSYHSNEQFF.

The rearrangement joins TRBV28 to TRBJ2-2, with D uncertain. The germline gives CDR1 MDHEN, CDR2 SYDVKM. CDR3 length: 17 residues. With 7 bases removed from V and 5 bases from J, the gap between germline ends came to 23 bases. In DNA, the CDR3 is TGTGCCAGCAATACCCTACCGGGTCGACATCTAACCGGGGAGCTGTTTTTT. Encoded protein: CASNTLPGRHLTGELFF.

This chain uses TRBV28 with TRBJ1-3; possibly TRBD1 for D (5 bases). This CDR3 is 15 amino acids long. Germline CDR1 is MDHEN and CDR2 is SYDVKM. The germline V and J ends were trimmed by 2 bases and 3 bases, with 11 bases remaining between them. The CDR3 nucleotides read TGTGCCAGCAGTTTAAGGACAACTGTTGGAAACACCATATATTTT. Translated, it gives CASSLRTTVGNTIYF.